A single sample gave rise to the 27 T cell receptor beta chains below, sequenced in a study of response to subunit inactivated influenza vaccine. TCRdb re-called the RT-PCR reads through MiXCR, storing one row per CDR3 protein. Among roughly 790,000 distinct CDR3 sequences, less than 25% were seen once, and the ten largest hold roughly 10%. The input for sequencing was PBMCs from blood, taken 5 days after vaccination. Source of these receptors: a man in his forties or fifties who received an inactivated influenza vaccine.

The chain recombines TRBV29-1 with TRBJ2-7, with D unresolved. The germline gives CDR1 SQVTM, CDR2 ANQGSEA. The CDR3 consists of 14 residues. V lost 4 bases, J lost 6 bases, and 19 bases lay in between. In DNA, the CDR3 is TGCAGCGTTGCCGGGTTCTTCTTTACTTCCGAGCAGTACTTC. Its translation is CSVAGFFFTSEQYF.

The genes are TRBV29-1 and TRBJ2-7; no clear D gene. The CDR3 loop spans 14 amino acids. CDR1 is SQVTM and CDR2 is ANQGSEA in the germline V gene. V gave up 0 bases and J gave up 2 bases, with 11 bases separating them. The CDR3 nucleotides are TGCAGCGTTGAAGAGGGTGAAGCCCCCTACGAGCAGTACTTC. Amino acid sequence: CSVEEGEAPYEQYF.

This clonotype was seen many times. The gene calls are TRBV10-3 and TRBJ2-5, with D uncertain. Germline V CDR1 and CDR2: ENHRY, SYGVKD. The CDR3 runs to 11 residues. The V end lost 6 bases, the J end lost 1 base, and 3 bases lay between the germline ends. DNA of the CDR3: TGTGCCATCAGGGGCCAAGAGACCCAGTACTTC. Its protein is CAIRGQETQYF.

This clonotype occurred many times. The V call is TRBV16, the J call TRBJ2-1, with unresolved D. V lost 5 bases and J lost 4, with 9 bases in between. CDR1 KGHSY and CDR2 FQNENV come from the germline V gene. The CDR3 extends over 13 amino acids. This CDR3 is CASSAELYNEQFF. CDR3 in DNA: TGTGCCAGCAGCGCCGAGTTGTACAATGAGCAGTTCTTC. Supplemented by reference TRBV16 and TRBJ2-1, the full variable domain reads GEEVAQTPKHLVRGEGQKAKLYCAPIKGHSYVFWYQQVLKNEFKFLISFQNENVFDETGMPKERFSAKCLPNSPCSLEIQATKLEDSAVYFCASSAELYNEQFFGPGTRLTVL.

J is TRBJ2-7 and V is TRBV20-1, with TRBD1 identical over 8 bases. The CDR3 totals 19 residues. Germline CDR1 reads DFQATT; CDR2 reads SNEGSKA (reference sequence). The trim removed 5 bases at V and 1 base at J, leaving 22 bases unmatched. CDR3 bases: TGCAGTGCTGGAGGAGGACAGGGAAAACATAAACTAGCTTCCTACGAGCAGTACTTC. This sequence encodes CSAGGGQGKHKLASYEQYF.

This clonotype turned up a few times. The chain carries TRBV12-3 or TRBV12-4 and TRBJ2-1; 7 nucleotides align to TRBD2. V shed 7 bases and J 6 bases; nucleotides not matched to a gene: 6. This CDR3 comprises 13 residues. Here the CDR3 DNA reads TGTGCCAGCACCCCCGGGACTATCAATGAGCAGTTCTTC. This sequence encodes CASTPGTINEQFF.

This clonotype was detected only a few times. In DNA, the CDR3 is TGCAGTGCCCCCCGACGGGACACTGAAGCTTTCTTT. It specifies CSAPRRDTEAFF. J is TRBJ1-1 and V is TRBV20-1; D ambiguous. CDR3 size: 12 residues. Per the germline V gene, CDR1 is DFQATT and CDR2 is SNEGSKA (reference sequence). The V end lost 6 bases, the J end lost 3 bases, and 11 bases lay between the germline ends.

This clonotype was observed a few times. This chain's CDR3 is CAWSKGGGSYEQYF. CDR3 nucleotide sequence: TGTGCCTGGTCAAAGGGAGGGGGCTCCTACGAGCAGTACTTC. The rearrangement joins TRBV30 to TRBJ2-7; a possible D gene is TRBD2 (7 bases). V was cut by 5 bases and J by 0 bases, with 14 bases left in between. This CDR3 contains 14 residues. Germline V CDR1 and CDR2: GTSNPN, SVGIG (reference sequence).

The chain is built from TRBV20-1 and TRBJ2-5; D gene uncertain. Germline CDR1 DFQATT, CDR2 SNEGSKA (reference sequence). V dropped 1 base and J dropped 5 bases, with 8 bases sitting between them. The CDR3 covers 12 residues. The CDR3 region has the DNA TGCAGTGCTAGAGGGGTTGGGGAGACCCAGTACTTC. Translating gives CSARGVGETQYF.

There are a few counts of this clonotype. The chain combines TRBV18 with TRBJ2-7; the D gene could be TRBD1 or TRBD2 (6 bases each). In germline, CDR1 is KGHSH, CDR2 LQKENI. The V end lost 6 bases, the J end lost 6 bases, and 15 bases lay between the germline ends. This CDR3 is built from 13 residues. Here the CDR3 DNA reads TGTGCCAGCTCCCCCCCGGGGGCGGGCGAGCAGTACTTC. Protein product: CASSPPGAGEQYF.

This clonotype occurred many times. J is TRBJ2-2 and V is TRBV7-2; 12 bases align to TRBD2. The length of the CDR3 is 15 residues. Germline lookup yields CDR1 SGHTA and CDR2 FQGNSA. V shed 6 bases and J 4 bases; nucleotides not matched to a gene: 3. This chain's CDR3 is CASSSGLAGTGELFF. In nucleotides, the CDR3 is TGTGCCAGCAGTTCGGGACTAGCGGGCACCGGGGAGCTGTTTTTT.

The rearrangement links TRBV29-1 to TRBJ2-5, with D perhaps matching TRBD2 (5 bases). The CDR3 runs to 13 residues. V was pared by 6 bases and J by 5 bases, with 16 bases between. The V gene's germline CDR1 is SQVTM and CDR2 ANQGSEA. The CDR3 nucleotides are TGCAGCGTAGAAAGCCTACCGGGGGAGACCCAGTACTTC. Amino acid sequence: CSVESLPGETQYF. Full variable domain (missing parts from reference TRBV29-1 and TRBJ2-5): SAVISQKPSRDICQRGTSLTIQCQVDSQVTMMFWYRQQPGQSLTLIATANQGSEATYESGFVIDKFPISRPNLTFSTLTVSNMSPEDSSIYLCSVESLPGETQYFGPGTRLLVL.

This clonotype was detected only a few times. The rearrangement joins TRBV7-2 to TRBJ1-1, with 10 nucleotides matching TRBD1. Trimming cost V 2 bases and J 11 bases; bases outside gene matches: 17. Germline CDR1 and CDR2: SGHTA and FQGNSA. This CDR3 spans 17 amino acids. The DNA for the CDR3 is TGTGCCAGCAGCTTAACGCACGTAGGACAGGGGGGGTCAAGGGCTTTCTTT. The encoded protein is CASSLTHVGQGGSRAFF.

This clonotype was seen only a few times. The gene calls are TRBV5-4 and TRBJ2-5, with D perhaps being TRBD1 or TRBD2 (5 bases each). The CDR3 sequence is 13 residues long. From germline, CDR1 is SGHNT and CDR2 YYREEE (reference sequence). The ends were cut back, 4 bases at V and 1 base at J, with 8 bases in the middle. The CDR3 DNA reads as TGTGCCAGCAGCATCGGGACCCAAGAGACCCAGTACTTC. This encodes CASSIGTQETQYF.

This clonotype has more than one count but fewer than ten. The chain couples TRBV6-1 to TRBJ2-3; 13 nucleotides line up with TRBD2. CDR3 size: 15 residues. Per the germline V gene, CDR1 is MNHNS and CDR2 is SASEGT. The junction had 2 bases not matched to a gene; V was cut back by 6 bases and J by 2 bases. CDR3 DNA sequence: TGTGCCAGCAGGACTAGCGGGGGGCTCACAGATACGCAGTATTTT. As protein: CASRTSGGLTDTQYF.

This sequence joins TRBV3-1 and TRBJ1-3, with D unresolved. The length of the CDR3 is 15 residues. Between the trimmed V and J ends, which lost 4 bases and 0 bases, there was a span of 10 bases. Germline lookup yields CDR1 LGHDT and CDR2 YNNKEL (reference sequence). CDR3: CASSPRVSSGNTIYF. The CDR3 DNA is TGTGCCAGCAGCCCAAGGGTGAGCTCTGGAAACACCATATATTTT.

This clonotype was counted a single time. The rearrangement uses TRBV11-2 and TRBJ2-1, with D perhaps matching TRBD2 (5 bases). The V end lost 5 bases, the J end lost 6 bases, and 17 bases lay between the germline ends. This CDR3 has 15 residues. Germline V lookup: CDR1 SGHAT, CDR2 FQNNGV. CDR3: CASSPSGGSFNEQFF. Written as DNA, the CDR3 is TGTGCCAGCAGCCCGTCAGGCGGGTCATTCAATGAGCAGTTCTTC.

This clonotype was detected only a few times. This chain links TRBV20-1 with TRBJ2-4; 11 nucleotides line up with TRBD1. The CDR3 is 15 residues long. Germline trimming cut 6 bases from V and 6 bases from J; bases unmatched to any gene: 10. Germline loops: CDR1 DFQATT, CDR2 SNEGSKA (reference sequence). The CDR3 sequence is CSAGRTGGRTNIQYF. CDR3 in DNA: TGCAGTGCGGGGAGGACAGGGGGCAGAACAAACATTCAGTACTTC.

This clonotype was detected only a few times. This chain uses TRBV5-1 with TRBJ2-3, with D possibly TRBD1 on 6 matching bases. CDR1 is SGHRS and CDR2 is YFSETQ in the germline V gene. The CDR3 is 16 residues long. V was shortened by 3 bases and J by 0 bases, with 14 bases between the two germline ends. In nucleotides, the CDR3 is TGCGCCAGCAGCTATTATCAGGGGTTTAGCACAGATACGCAGTATTTT. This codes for CASSYYQGFSTDTQYF.

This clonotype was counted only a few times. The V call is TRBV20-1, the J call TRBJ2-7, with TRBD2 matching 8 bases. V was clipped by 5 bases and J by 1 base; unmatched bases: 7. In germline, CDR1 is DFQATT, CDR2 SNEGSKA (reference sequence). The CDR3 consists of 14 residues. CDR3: CSAYKSGRSYEQYF. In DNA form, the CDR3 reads TGCAGTGCTTACAAGAGCGGGAGATCCTACGAGCAGTACTTC.

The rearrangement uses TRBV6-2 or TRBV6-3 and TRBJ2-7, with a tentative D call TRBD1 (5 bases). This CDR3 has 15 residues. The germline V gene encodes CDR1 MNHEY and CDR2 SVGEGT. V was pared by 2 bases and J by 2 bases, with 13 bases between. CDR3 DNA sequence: TGTGCCAGCAGTTACGACAGACAAAGCACCTACGAGCAGTACTTC. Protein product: CASSYDRQSTYEQYF.

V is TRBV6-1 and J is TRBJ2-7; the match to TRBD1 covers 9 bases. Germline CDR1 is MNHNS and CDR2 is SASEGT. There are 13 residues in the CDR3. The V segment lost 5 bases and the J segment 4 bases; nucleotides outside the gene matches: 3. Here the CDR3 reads CASSRDREYEQYF. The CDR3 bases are TGTGCCAGCAGTCGGGACAGGGAATACGAGCAGTACTTC.

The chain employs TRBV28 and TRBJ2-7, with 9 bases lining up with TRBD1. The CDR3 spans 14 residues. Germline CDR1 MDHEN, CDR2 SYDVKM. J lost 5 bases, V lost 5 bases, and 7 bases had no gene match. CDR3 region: CASSPFRQGDEQYF. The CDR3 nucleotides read TGTGCCAGCAGTCCATTCCGACAGGGGGACGAGCAGTACTTC.

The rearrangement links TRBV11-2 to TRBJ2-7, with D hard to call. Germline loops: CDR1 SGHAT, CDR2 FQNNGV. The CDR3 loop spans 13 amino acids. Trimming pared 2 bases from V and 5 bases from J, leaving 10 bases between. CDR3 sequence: CASSLLYGHEQYF. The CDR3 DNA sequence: TGTGCCAGCAGCTTACTTTACGGACACGAGCAGTACTTC.

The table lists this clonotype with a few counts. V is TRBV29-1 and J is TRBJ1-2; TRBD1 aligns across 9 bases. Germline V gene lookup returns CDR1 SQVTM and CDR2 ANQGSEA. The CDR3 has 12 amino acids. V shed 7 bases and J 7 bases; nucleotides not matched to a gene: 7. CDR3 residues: CSDWTGEGGYTF. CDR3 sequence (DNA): TGCAGCGACTGGACAGGGGAGGGTGGCTACACCTTC. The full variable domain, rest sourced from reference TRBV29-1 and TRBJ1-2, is SAVISQKPSRDICQRGTSLTIQCQVDSQVTMMFWYRQQPGQSLTLIATANQGSEATYESGFVIDKFPISRPNLTFSTLTVSNMSPEDSSIYLCSDWTGEGGYTFGSGTRLTVV.

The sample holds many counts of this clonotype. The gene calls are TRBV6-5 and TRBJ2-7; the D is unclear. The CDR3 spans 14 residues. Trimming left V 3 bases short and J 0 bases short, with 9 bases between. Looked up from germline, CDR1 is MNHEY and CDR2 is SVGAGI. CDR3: CASSYRPSSYEQYF. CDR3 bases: TGTGCCAGCAGTTATCGACCGAGCTCCTACGAGCAGTACTTC.

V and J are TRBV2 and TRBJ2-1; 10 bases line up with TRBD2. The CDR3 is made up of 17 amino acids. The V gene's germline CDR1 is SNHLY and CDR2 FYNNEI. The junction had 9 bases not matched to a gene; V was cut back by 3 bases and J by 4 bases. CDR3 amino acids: CASSDVAGGPGYNEQFF. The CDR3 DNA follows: TGTGCCAGCAGTGACGTAGCGGGGGGCCCGGGGTACAATGAGCAGTTCTTC.